The clone carrying this TCR beta chain was picked up many times. Amplification yielded TCR beta CDR3 regions, with RNA transcripts as the source. The HTBI primer set served for first-round RT-PCR of the TCR CDR3. One entry per CDR3 protein results from TCRdb running MiXCR on the multiplex PCR reads. The table has roughly 49,000 distinct CDR3 sequences, 45% to 65% seen once; the top ten hold around a third. The data originate from a study of T cells in Graves' hyperthyroidism and ophthalmopathy. CDR3 length: 16 residues. The V gene's germline CDR1 is SGHRS and CDR2 YFSETQ. The V end lost 0 bases, the J end lost 14 bases, and 23 bases lay between the germline ends.

The chain uses TRBV5-1 and TRBJ1-4, with D possibly being TRBD1 (6 bases). The sequenced sample consisted of peripheral blood or thyroid tissue (not recorded which). The source of this sequence is a man in his late teens or twenties with Graves' hyperthyroidism. The CDR3 DNA reads as TGCGCCAGCAGCTTGGCTTCGTTGACAGGAGGGGGGTATCTGTTTTTT. Translation: CASSLASLTGGGYLFF.